Reported below is one T cell receptor (beta chain). The antigen remains undetermined. This CDR3 spans 14 amino acids. Trimming shortened V by 0 bases and J by 13 bases, and 16 bases separated the two germline ends. CDR1 is LGHNA and CDR2 is YNFKEQ in the germline V gene. The study ran its PCR with 60 Vbeta and 13 Jbeta primers. Per the study methods: A follow-up analysis tallied tens of millions of unique TCR beta chains, some 9.9 million shared. TCRdb's table, derived via immunoSEQ multiplex PCR, lists solely in-frame clones and lacks some. Clone size and V and J calls were adopted from that table, with D and trimming inferred from the DNA. In the table there are approximately 180,000 clones, 60% to 80% of which are singletons. This specimen comes from a study of cytomegalovirus exposure and HLA in healthy donors. Overall study results and limits: Sequencing artifact likely explains a cluster of highly shared sequence variants. A later analysis linked a missense DCLRE1C variant to TCR beta V- and J-gene trimming.

The J gene is TRBJ2-1, the V gene TRBV4-2, with D perhaps matching TRBD1 (6 bases). This receptor was taken from a man aged 35 to 55 in good health and CMV-seropositive. The specimen sequenced was PBMCs. CDR3 DNA: TGTGCCAGCAGCCAAGATTCCAGGGGTAACAGTCAGTTCTTC. Protein sequence: CASSQDSRGNSQFF.